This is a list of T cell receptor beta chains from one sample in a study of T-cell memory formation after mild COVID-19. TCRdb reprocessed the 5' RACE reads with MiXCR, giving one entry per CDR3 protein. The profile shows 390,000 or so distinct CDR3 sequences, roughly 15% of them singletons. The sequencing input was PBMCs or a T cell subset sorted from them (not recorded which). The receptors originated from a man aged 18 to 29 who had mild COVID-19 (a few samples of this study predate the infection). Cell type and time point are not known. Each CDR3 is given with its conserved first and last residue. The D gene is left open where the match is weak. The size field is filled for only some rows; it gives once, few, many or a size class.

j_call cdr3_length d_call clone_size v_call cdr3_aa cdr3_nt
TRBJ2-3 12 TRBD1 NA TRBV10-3 CAISRGLDTQYF TGTGCCATCAGCAGGGGGCTTGATACGCAGTATTTT
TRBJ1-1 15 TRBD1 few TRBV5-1 CASSLPGGATAEAFF TGCGCCAGCAGCTTGCCAGGGGGCGCGACGGCTGAAGCTTTCTTT
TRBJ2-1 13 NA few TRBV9 CASSVGRTAEQFF TGTGCCAGCAGCGTAGGTAGGACTGCCGAGCAGTTCTTC
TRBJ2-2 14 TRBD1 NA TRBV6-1 CASSPGQGAGELFF TGTGCCAGCAGTCCGGGACAGGGGGCCGGGGAGCTGTTTTTT
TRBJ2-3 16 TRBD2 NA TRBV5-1 CASSSGAGVDTDTQYF TGCGCCAGCAGTTCTGGAGCGGGGGTCGACACAGATACGCAGTATTTT
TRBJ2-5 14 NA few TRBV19 CASSMEGEEGTQYF TGTGCCAGTAGTATGGAAGGGGAAGAGGGGACCCAGTACTTC
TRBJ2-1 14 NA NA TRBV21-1 CASSKAISTARQFF TGTGCCAGCAGCAAAGCGATTTCCACGGCCAGACAGTTCTTC
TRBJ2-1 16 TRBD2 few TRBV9 CASSRTSGGAYNEQFF TGTGCCAGCAGCAGGACTAGCGGGGGGGCCTACAATGAGCAGTTCTTC
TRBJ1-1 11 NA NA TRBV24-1 CATSDRTRAFF TGTGCCACCAGTGATCGCACTAGGGCTTTCTTT
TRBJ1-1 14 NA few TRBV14 CASRARGLNTEAFF TGTGCCAGCAGGGCAAGGGGTTTGAACACTGAAGCTTTCTTT
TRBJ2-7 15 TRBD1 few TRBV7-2 CASSLGPGQDYEQYF TGTGCCAGCAGCTTAGGTCCGGGACAGGATTACGAGCAGTACTTC
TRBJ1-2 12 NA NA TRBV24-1 CATSDLTVGYTF TGTGCCACCAGTGATTTGACAGTTGGCTACACCTTC
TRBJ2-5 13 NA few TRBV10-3 CAISEPPPETQYF TGTGCCATCAGTGAGCCCCCCCCAGAGACCCAGTACTTC
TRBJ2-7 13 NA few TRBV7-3 CASSLRRESEQYF TGTGCCAGCAGCTTAAGAAGGGAAAGCGAGCAGTACTTC
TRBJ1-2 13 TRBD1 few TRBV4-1 CASSLGQGKGYTF TGCGCCAGCAGCCTCGGACAGGGCAAGGGCTACACCTTC
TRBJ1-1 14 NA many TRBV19 CASSTFSLGTEAFF TGTGCCAGTAGTACTTTCAGTTTGGGCACTGAAGCTTTCTTT
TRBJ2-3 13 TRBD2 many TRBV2 CASSSGGADTQYF TGTGCCAGCTCTAGCGGGGGCGCAGATACGCAGTATTTT
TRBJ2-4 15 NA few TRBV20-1 CSAPTPGLAKNIQYF TGCAGTGCTCCCACGCCAGGTTTAGCCAAAAACATTCAGTACTTC
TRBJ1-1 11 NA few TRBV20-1 CSAHRNTEAFF TGCAGTGCCCACAGGAACACTGAAGCTTTCTTT
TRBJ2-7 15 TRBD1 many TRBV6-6 CASSSRDRISYEQYF TGTGCCAGCAGTTCTCGGGACAGGATTTCCTACGAGCAGTACTTC
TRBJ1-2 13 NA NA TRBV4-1 CASRQAGDYGYTF TGCGCCAGCAGACAGGCGGGGGACTATGGCTACACCTTC
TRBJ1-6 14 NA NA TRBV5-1 CASSFSTGSSPLHF TGCGCCAGCAGCTTTTCAACAGGGAGTTCACCCCTCCACTTT
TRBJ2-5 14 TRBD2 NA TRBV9 CASSGTSQQETQYF TGTGCCAGCAGTGGGACTAGCCAGCAAGAGACCCAGTACTTC
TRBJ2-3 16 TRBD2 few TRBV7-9 CASSLSSSGDTDTQYF TGTGCCAGCAGCTTATCTTCTAGCGGGGACACAGATACGCAGTATTTT
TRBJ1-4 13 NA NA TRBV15 CATSRDRDEKLFF TGTGCCACCAGCAGAGATCGGGATGAAAAACTGTTTTTT
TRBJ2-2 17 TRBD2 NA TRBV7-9 CASSLAGTSFDTGELFF TGTGCCAGCAGCTTAGCTGGGACTAGTTTTGACACCGGGGAGCTGTTTTTT
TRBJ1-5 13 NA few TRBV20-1 CSAPGGEHQPQHF TGCAGTGCCCCTGGGGGGGAACACCAGCCCCAGCATTTT
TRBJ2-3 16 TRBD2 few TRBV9 CASSVAGLAATDTQYF TGTGCCAGCAGCGTAGCAGGACTAGCGGCCACAGATACGCAGTATTTT
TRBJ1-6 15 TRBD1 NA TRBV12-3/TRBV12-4 CASSLDRVDNSPLHF TGTGCCAGCAGTCTCGACAGGGTAGATAATTCACCCCTCCACTTT
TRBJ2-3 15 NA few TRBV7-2 CASSPMGGGWDTQYF TGTGCCAGCAGTCCGATGGGGGGGGGCTGGGATACGCAGTATTTT
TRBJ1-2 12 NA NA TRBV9 CASSSESRGYTF TGTGCCAGCAGCTCCGAGAGTCGAGGCTACACCTTC
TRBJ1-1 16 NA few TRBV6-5 CASRRRGGSMNTEAFF TGTGCCAGCAGGCGGAGGGGCGGATCCATGAACACTGAAGCTTTCTTT
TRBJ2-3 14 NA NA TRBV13 CASTLNRGTDTQYF TGTGCCAGCACCTTGAACAGGGGCACAGATACGCAGTATTTT
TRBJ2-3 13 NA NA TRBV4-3 CASSHASTDTQYF TGCGCCAGCAGCCATGCCAGCACAGATACGCAGTATTTT
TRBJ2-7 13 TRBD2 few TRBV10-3 CAISTWEGYEQYF TGTGCCATCAGTACGTGGGAGGGCTACGAGCAGTACTTC
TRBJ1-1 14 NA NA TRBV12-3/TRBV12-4 CASSFQGPETEAFF TGTGCCAGCAGTTTCCAGGGTCCCGAGACTGAAGCTTTCTTT
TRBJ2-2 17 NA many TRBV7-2 CASSLGAPSLNTGELFF TGTGCCAGCAGCTTAGGCGCACCTAGTCTTAACACCGGGGAGCTGTTTTTT
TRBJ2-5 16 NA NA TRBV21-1 CASTIRGIFLVETQYF TGTGCCAGCACCATTCGTGGGATCTTTTTAGTGGAGACCCAGTACTTC
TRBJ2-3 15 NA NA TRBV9 CASSVGVSAGDTQYF TGTGCCAGCAGCGTAGGTGTATCCGCCGGTGATACGCAGTATTTT
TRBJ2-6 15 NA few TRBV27 CASTPDRLGANVLTF TGTGCCAGCACTCCCGACAGGCTTGGGGCCAACGTCCTGACTTTC
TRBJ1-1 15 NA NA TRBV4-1 CASSQAVISNTEAFF TGCGCCAGCAGCCAAGCGGTTATCTCGAACACTGAAGCTTTCTTT
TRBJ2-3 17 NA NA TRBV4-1 CASSQSGGGKSTDTQYF TGCGCCAGCAGCCAGTCTGGAGGGGGAAAAAGCACAGATACGCAGTATTTT